The clone carrying this T cell receptor beta chain showed up many times. Its antigen is currently unknown. Time point denoted: pre-sensitization, week 0. This sample's treatment: therapeutic diphenylcyclopropenone sensitization with weekly scalp DPC. This specimen comes from a study of human T cells and chemical hapten exposure. Study-wide context: Investigators sensitized roughly 2 cm by roughly 2 cm of upper inner arm skin with 2% DPC.

Overall study findings and caveats: While controls formed fewer of them, expanded TCRs formed significantly more large CDR3 similarity clusters.

The V gene end was trimmed by 1 base and the J gene end by 10 bases; junction bases not matched to a gene: 12. Germline CDR1 reads SGHTA; CDR2 reads FQGNSA. CDR3 size: 17 residues. MiXCR, run by TCRdb on the RACE reads, gives a single entry per CDR3 protein. The sample has approximately 100,000 distinct CDR3 sequences; 8% to 10% are singletons. The TCR was taken from a woman aged 40 to 50 with alopecia areata. Some clones in this sample may be carry-over from other donors' samples. Sequencing was performed on whole blood, taken in connection with sensitization to the hapten diphenylcyclopropenone (DPC). The rearrangement links TRBV7-2 to TRBJ2-1; TRBD2 agrees at 11 bases. DNA of the CDR3: TGTGCCAGCAGCTTAGATAGCCTAGCGGGGGGTCGTAGGGAGCAGTTCTTC. Translation gives CASSLDSLAGGRREQFF.